These T cell receptor beta chains were read from a single sample in a study of T-cell memory formation after mild COVID-19. In TCRdb, the 5' RACE reads were re-called with MiXCR into one record per CDR3 protein. Seen here are under 600,000 distinct CDR3 sequences, less than 25% observed once, and the top ten hold about 8.7%. Sample: PBMCs or a T cell subset sorted from them (not recorded which). The receptors shown here come from an adult woman who had mild COVID-19 (a few samples of this study predate the infection). Cell type and time point are not known. CDR3s leave out the opening cysteine and the closing phenylalanine or tryptophan.

v_gene: TRBV2
j_gene: TRBJ2-3
CDR3aa: ASSPPGQVPDTQY

v_gene: TRBV20-1
j_gene: TRBJ2-7
CDR3aa: SARAQLAGATYEQY

v_gene: TRBV7-9
j_gene: TRBJ1-3
CDR3aa: ASSLAASSGNTIY

v_gene: TRBV7-8
j_gene: TRBJ2-5
CDR3aa: ASSSWGEVQETQY

v_gene: TRBV21-1
j_gene: TRBJ2-1
CDR3aa: ASNCLFPGCDEQF

v_gene: TRBV7-2
j_gene: TRBJ2-3
CDR3aa: ASSLRPVSTDTQY

v_gene: TRBV12-3/TRBV12-4
j_gene: TRBJ1-5
CDR3aa: ASTPLRENQPQH

v_gene: TRBV14
j_gene: TRBJ2-1
CDR3aa: ASSPLTGGWSSNEQF

v_gene: TRBV4-3
j_gene: TRBJ2-7
CDR3aa: ASSQVVQGPSYEQY

v_gene: TRBV7-3
j_gene: TRBJ2-5
CDR3aa: ASSAGDRKETQY

v_gene: TRBV12-3/TRBV12-4
j_gene: TRBJ1-1
CDR3aa: ASSLSPQGTEAF

v_gene: TRBV9
j_gene: TRBJ2-6
CDR3aa: ASSLPAGANVLT

v_gene: TRBV19
j_gene: TRBJ2-2
CDR3aa: ASALLGLAENLNTGELF

v_gene: TRBV7-3
j_gene: TRBJ2-6
CDR3aa: ASSPAGQGLIGANVLT

v_gene: TRBV18
j_gene: TRBJ2-1
CDR3aa: ASSPPGLAASDSYNEQF

v_gene: TRBV4-3
j_gene: TRBJ2-7
CDR3aa: ASSQEGKAGYEQY

v_gene: TRBV24-1
j_gene: TRBJ2-3
CDR3aa: ATSDRQGAPEDTQY

v_gene: TRBV5-1
j_gene: TRBJ2-3
CDR3aa: ASSSPSGGEDTQY

v_gene: TRBV19
j_gene: TRBJ1-5
CDR3aa: ASRVGRAGQPQH

v_gene: TRBV21-1
j_gene: TRBJ2-7
CDR3aa: ASSKETGGQPYEQY

v_gene: TRBV7-2
j_gene: TRBJ2-1
CDR3aa: ASSLPESSYNEQF

v_gene: TRBV5-1
j_gene: TRBJ2-1
CDR3aa: ASSLAAGGNDNEQF

v_gene: TRBV29-1
j_gene: TRBJ2-2
CDR3aa: SVDYRGAGTGELF

v_gene: TRBV5-4
j_gene: TRBJ1-1
CDR3aa: ASSPSPGEETEAF

v_gene: TRBV29-1
j_gene: TRBJ2-1
CDR3aa: SVKSLGEVYEQF

v_gene: TRBV15
j_gene: TRBJ2-7
CDR3aa: ATSRGERGGYEQY

v_gene: TRBV3-1
j_gene: TRBJ2-1
CDR3aa: ASSQDTVGEQF

v_gene: TRBV11-2
j_gene: TRBJ2-1
CDR3aa: ASISNALLAGGLYNEQF

v_gene: TRBV30
j_gene: TRBJ1-2
CDR3aa: AWSRDRGPLNYGYT

v_gene: TRBV30
j_gene: TRBJ2-7
CDR3aa: AWSALHLYEQY

v_gene: TRBV7-6
j_gene: TRBJ2-1
CDR3aa: ASSSTLYNEQF

v_gene: TRBV7-9
j_gene: TRBJ1-1
CDR3aa: ASSNPNAEAF

v_gene: TRBV27
j_gene: TRBJ1-5
CDR3aa: ASSFTGAGNQPQH

v_gene: TRBV5-1
j_gene: TRBJ1-1
CDR3aa: ASSSGGWNTEAF

v_gene: TRBV9
j_gene: TRBJ2-7
CDR3aa: ASSVADRHYEQY

v_gene: TRBV4-1
j_gene: TRBJ2-2
CDR3aa: ASSQSNTGELF

v_gene: TRBV5-1
j_gene: TRBJ2-7
CDR3aa: ASSLAGTQQY

v_gene: TRBV14
j_gene: TRBJ2-3
CDR3aa: ASSQDLRTIPSTDTQY

v_gene: TRBV6-6
j_gene: TRBJ2-7
CDR3aa: ASMGRGGEQY

v_gene: TRBV20-1
j_gene: TRBJ2-2
CDR3aa: SAKGANTGELF

v_gene: TRBV5-1
j_gene: TRBJ2-1
CDR3aa: ASSLEFREPYNEQF

v_gene: TRBV6-5
j_gene: TRBJ1-1
CDR3aa: ASSFDRGLSKAF

v_gene: TRBV5-4
j_gene: TRBJ2-5
CDR3aa: ASSLYGGVQETQY

v_gene: TRBV4-1
j_gene: TRBJ1-1
CDR3aa: ASSQFSRDTEAF